Presented here are 24 T cell receptor beta chains from one specimen sequenced in a study of human T cells and chemical hapten exposure. TCRdb analysed the RACE reads with MiXCR anew, one entry per CDR3 protein. The repertoire holds some 81,000 distinct CDR3 sequences, with 11% as singletons. Time point of the sample: patch test 2, 6 weeks after DPC sensitization. Sample treatment: therapeutic diphenylcyclopropenone sensitization with weekly scalp DPC. The sample in question was whole blood, obtained in connection with sensitization to the hapten diphenylcyclopropenone (DPC). The receptors shown here come from a man aged 18 to 30 with alopecia areata. Some clones in this sample may be carry-over from other donors' samples.

This clonotype came up a few times. V gene TRBV18 combines with J gene TRBJ1-4; 8 bases align to TRBD1. V shed 3 bases, J shed 8 bases, and the junction held 5 bases outside the gene matches. The CDR3 length is 14 residues. The germline gives CDR1 KGHSH, CDR2 LQKENI. The CDR3 sequence: CASSPRTGLEKLFF. CDR3 DNA sequence: TGTGCCAGCTCACCTCGGACAGGGTTGGAAAAACTGTTTTTT.

This clonotype was detected ten times or more. The V gene is TRBV7-3, the J gene TRBJ1-2; D is perhaps TRBD1 (6 bases). The CDR3 runs to 14 residues. Germline CDR1 and CDR2: SGHTA and FQGTGA. V lost 3 bases, J lost 7 bases, and 15 bases lay in between. CDR3 protein: CASSLIRTDAGYTF. The CDR3 DNA is TGTGCCAGCAGCTTGATCCGGACAGATGCTGGCTACACCTTC.

About this clonotype: One junction end does not reproduce the germline sequence, and a read error may be involved. This chain links TRBV6-6 with TRBJ1-1; maybe TRBD1 (5 bases). This CDR3 region has 12 residues. Germline V gene sequence: CDR1 MNHNY, CDR2 SVGAGI (reference sequence). The chain's CDR3 is CASSWGITEALF. As DNA, the CDR3 is TGTGCCAGCAGTTGGGGGATCACTGAAGCTTTATTT.

The rearrangement joins TRBV7-2 to TRBJ2-7; the D call may be TRBD1 or TRBD2 (5 bases each). The V gene's germline CDR1 is SGHTA and CDR2 FQGNSA. This CDR3 has 15 residues. V was shortened by 1 base and J by 2 bases, with 12 bases between the two germline ends. The CDR3 DNA reads as TGTGCCAGCAGCTTAGGCGGTGGGACCCCCTACGAGCAGTACGTC. Protein sequence: CASSLGGGTPYEQYV.

In this sample, this clonotype turned up a few times. Written as DNA, the CDR3 is TGTGCCAGCTCACTACGAGATGCGGACAGGGGGTTCTTC. It translates to CASSLRDADRGFF. The chain recombines TRBV18 with TRBJ2-1, with 9 bases fitting TRBD1. V lost 4 bases and J lost 15; bases outside the gene matches: 10. Germline values: CDR1 KGHSH, CDR2 LQKENI. The CDR3 length is 13 residues. Using reference TRBV18 and TRBJ2-1 for the parts outside the CDR3, the full variable domain is NAGVMQNPRHLVRRRGQEARLRCSPMKGHSHVYWYRQLPEEGLKFMVYLQKENIIDESGMPKERFSAEFPKEGPSILRIQQVVRGDSAAYFCASSLRDADRGFFGPGTRLTVL.

The gene calls are TRBV5-4 and TRBJ1-1, with TRBD1 matching over 7 bases. The J segment lost 4 bases and the V segment lost 5 bases, leaving 8 bases of the junction unmatched. The germline V gene encodes CDR1 SGHNT and CDR2 YYREEE (reference sequence). CDR3 length: 14 amino acids. The CDR3 nucleotides are TGTGCCAGCAGACTGACAGGGTTGGGCACTGAAGCTTTCTTT. This codes for CASRLTGLGTEAFF.

The genes are TRBV7-3 and TRBJ1-1; D unclear. CDR1 is SGHTA and CDR2 is FQGTGA in the germline V gene. The CDR3 runs 13 residues. The ends were cut back, 2 bases at V and 4 bases at J, with 8 bases in the middle. The CDR3 loop is CASSLSHGTEAFF. The DNA for the CDR3 is TGTGCCAGCAGCTTATCCCATGGCACTGAAGCTTTCTTT.

The V and J genes are TRBV2 and TRBJ2-2, with 11 bases fitting TRBD2. Germline V lookup: CDR1 SNHLY, CDR2 FYNNEI. Unmatched junction bases numbered 7, after V lost 6 bases and J lost 4 bases. This CDR3 spans 16 amino acids. The CDR3 nucleotides are TGTGCCAGCAGCCGGGGACTAGCGGTCCTCACCGGGGAGCTGTTTTTT. It translates to CASSRGLAVLTGELFF.

This clonotype appeared a few times. The V call is TRBV2, the J call TRBJ1-2, with D uncertain. This CDR3 has 14 residues. Trimming left V 2 bases short and J 0 bases short, with 7 bases between. Germline-derived CDR1 and CDR2 are SNHLY and FYNNEI. The DNA for the CDR3 is TGTGCCAGCAGTGAAATAATCTCTAACTATGGCTACACCTTC. This translates into CASSEIISNYGYTF. Based on the CDR3 plus reference TRBV2 and TRBJ1-2, the full variable domain is EPEVTQTPSHQVTQMGQEVILRCVPISNHLYFYWYRQILGQKVEFLVSFYNNEISEKSEIFDDQFSVERPDGSNFTLKIRSTKLEDSAMYFCASSEIISNYGYTFGSGTRLTVV.

This chain links TRBV7-2 with TRBJ2-1, with D possibly being TRBD1 (5 bases). The CDR3 loop spans 16 amino acids. Trimming removed 1 base from V and 2 bases from J, with 12 bases in between. CDR1 SGHTA and CDR2 FQGNSA come from the germline V gene. The CDR3 loop is CASSLEGAPPYNEQFF. In nucleotides, the CDR3 is TGTGCCAGCAGCTTAGAAGGGGCGCCCCCCTACAATGAGCAGTTCTTC. Variable domain in full (rest from reference TRBV7-2 and TRBJ2-1): GAGVSQSPSNKVTEKGKDVELRCDPISGHTALYWYRQSLGQGLEFLIYFQGNSAPDKSGLPSDRFSAERTGGSVSTLTIQRTQQEDSAVYLCASSLEGAPPYNEQFFGPGTRLTVL.

This clonotype has a count of ten or more. This rearrangement joins TRBV28 to TRBJ2-2; D is unclear. There are 15 residues in the CDR3. Germline lookup yields CDR1 MDHEN and CDR2 SYDVKM. The ends were cut back, 6 bases at V and 0 bases at J, with 11 bases in the middle. CDR3 DNA sequence: TGTGCCAGCAGAGCCGGTACAGCGAACACCGGGGAGCTGTTTTTT. Translation gives CASRAGTANTGELFF.

V usage is TRBV6-5 and J usage is TRBJ2-7; 7 nucleotides align to TRBD1. CDR1 is MNHEY, CDR2 SVGAGI, per germline. The V and J ends lost 2 bases and 2 bases, in that order; junction bases with no gene match: 6. This CDR3 is built from 15 residues. The CDR3 reads CASSYGRDSTYEQYV. The CDR3 nucleotides are TGTGCCAGCAGTTACGGAAGGGACAGCACCTACGAGCAGTACGTC.

The CDR3 reads CASSLEQGAEGAQHF. CDR3 nucleotides: TGTGCCAGCAGCTTGGAACAGGGGGCGGAGGGAGCCCAGCATTTT. V is TRBV7-9 and J is TRBJ1-5, with 9 bases that match TRBD1. Germline V lookup: CDR1 SEHNR, CDR2 FQNEAQ (reference sequence). CDR3 length: 15 amino acids. Trimming cost V 3 bases and J 11 bases; bases outside gene matches: 11.

This clonotype was found a few times. This rearrangement joins TRBV7-2 to TRBJ1-2; no clear D gene. Looked up from germline, CDR1 is SGHTA and CDR2 is FQGNSA. V gave up 8 bases and J gave up 4 bases, with 14 bases separating them. This CDR3 is 13 amino acids long. This CDR3 reads CASFLLGRYGYTF. As DNA, the CDR3 is TGTGCCAGCTTCCTTCTTGGGCGCTATGGCTACACCTTC. Full variable domain (remainder filled in from reference TRBV7-2 and TRBJ1-2): GAGVSQSPSNKVTEKGKDVELRCDPISGHTALYWYRQSLGQGLEFLIYFQGNSAPDKSGLPSDRFSAERTGGSVSTLTIQRTQQEDSAVYLCASFLLGRYGYTFGSGTRLTVV.

This clonotype was observed a few times. The chain uses TRBV6-4 and TRBJ2-4, with 7 nucleotides matching TRBD1. CDR1 and CDR2 from the germline V gene are MRHNA and SNTAGT. CDR3 size: 15 residues. V shed 3 bases, J shed 8 bases, and the junction held 10 bases outside the gene matches. The CDR3 region has the DNA TGTGCCAGCAGTGAGCGTCCCTACAGGGGAGACATTCAGTACTTC. As protein: CASSERPYRGDIQYF.

This CDR3 reads CASSPRVAISGQETQYF. CDR3 DNA: TGTGCCAGCAGCCCCCGGGTCGCTATCAGCGGTCAAGAGACCCAGTACTTC. The gene calls are TRBV4-2 and TRBJ2-5; tentatively, D is TRBD2 (5 bases). This CDR3 has 17 amino acids. Germline V CDR1 and CDR2: LGHNA, YNFKEQ. Between the trimmed V and J ends, which lost 4 bases and 2 bases, there was a span of 20 bases.

This clonotype was counted at least ten times. This chain joins TRBV20-1 and TRBJ2-7; D perhaps matches TRBD1 (6 bases). Germline V gene lookup returns CDR1 DFQATT and CDR2 SNEGSKA (reference sequence). The CDR3 is 15 residues long. V was trimmed by 6 bases and J by 0 bases, leaving 18 bases between them. The CDR3 sequence: CSATLPVGGSYEQYF. The CDR3 coding sequence is TGCAGTGCGACCTTGCCGGTAGGGGGCTCCTACGAGCAGTACTTC.

The rearrangement links TRBV7-9 to TRBJ1-1, with D possibly matching TRBD1 (5 bases). Trimming pared 5 bases from V and 0 bases from J, leaving 10 bases between. In germline, CDR1 is SEHNR, CDR2 FQNEAQ (reference sequence). This CDR3 has 14 amino acids. The CDR3 DNA reads as TGTGCCAGCAGCCATTCGACAGTGAACACTGAAGCTTTCTTT. It yields the protein CASSHSTVNTEAFF.

In its sample, this clonotype was seen many times. This chain connects TRBV25-1 to TRBJ2-5; D is unresolved. Germline CDR1 is MGHDK and CDR2 is SYGVNS. CDR3 length: 14 amino acids. The V end was cut by 2 bases, the J end by 7 bases, with 14 bases between. In DNA form, the CDR3 reads TGTGCCAGCAGTGAAACCGGCACCCAGAGGACCCAGTACTTC. Translating gives CASSETGTQRTQYF. The variable domain in full, with the rest retrieved from reference TRBV25-1 and TRBJ2-5, is EADIYQTPRYLVIGTGKKITLECSQTMGHDKMYWYQQDPGMELHLIHYSYGVNSTEKGDLSSESTVSRIRTEHFPLTLESARPSHTSQYLCASSETGTQRTQYFGPGTRLLVL.

The gene calls are TRBV5-1 and TRBJ2-2; D unclear. V was clipped by 0 bases and J by 1 base, with 7 bases between them. Germline V CDR1 and CDR2: SGHRS, YFSETQ. There are 15 residues in the CDR3. The DNA for the CDR3 is TGCGCCAGCAGCTTGGTAGTAGGGAACACCGGGGAGCTGTTTTTT. Translation gives CASSLVVGNTGELFF. The full variable domain, rest sourced from reference TRBV5-1 and TRBJ2-2, is KAGVTQTPRYLIKTRGQQVTLSCSPISGHRSVSWYQQTPGQGLQFLFEYFSETQRNKGNFPGRFSGRQFSNSRSEMNVSTLELGDSALYLCASSLVVGNTGELFFGEGSRLTVL.

This clonotype was detected many times. V is TRBV25-1 and J is TRBJ2-7; D is perhaps TRBD1 (5 bases). The germline V gene has CDR1 MGHDK and CDR2 SYGVNS. The CDR3 has 14 amino acids. The ends were cut back, 4 bases at V and 7 bases at J, with 17 bases in the middle. The CDR3 coding sequence is TGTGCCAGCAGTGGCACAGGAGACCTACGAGAGCAGTACTTC. This sequence encodes CASSGTGDLREQYF.

This clonotype was observed a handful of times. The chain joins TRBV12-3 or TRBV12-4 to TRBJ1-1; TRBD1 is a possible D gene (5 bases). The CDR3 has 14 residues. Trimming took off 6 bases at V and 4 bases at J, with 15 bases between the two ends. This chain's CDR3 is CASSPHRTGTEAFF. The CDR3 DNA is TGTGCCAGCAGCCCCCACAGGACTGGCACTGAAGCTTTCTTT.

The sample holds many counts of this clonotype. V gene TRBV20-1 combines with J gene TRBJ1-6; TRBD1 agrees at 8 bases. J was trimmed by 9 bases and V by 0 bases; bases with no gene match: 10. Germline assignment: CDR1 DFQATT and CDR2 SNEGSKA (reference sequence). The CDR3 totals 16 residues. The CDR3 sequence is CSARDRKGQGASPLHF. CDR3 in DNA: TGCAGTGCTAGAGATAGGAAAGGACAGGGCGCTTCACCCCTCCACTTT.

The rearrangement links TRBV20-1 to TRBJ2-1, with a possible D match to TRBD2 (5 bases). This CDR3 region has 13 residues. Germline V gives CDR1 DFQATT, CDR2 SNEGSKA (reference sequence). Trimming pared 1 base from V and 10 bases from J, leaving 14 bases between. The DNA for the CDR3 is TGCAGTGCTAGAGTGTCCCTCGGCGGGGAGCAGTTCTTC. It translates to CSARVSLGGEQFF.